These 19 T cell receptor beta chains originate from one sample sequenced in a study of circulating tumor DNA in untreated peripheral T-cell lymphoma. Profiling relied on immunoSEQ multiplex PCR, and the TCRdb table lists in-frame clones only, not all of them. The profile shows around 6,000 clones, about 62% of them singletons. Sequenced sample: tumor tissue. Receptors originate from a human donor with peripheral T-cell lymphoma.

The CDR3 here is CASSQRGQNGKLFF. Here the CDR3 DNA reads TGTGCCAGCAGTCAAAGGGGGCAAAACGGAAAACTGTTTTTT. This rearrangement joins TRBV6-8 to TRBJ1-4; TRBD1 agrees at 7 bases. V was pared by 5 bases and J by 10 bases, with 10 bases of the junction left unmatched. Germline V gene sequence: CDR1 MNHGY, CDR2 SAAAGT. The CDR3 is 14 residues long.

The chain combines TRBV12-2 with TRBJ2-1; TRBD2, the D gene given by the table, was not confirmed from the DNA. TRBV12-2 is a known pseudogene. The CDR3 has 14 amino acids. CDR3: CASRLDSPYNEQFF. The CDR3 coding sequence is TGTGCAAGTCGCTTAGATTCTCCCTACAATGAGCAGTTCTTC.

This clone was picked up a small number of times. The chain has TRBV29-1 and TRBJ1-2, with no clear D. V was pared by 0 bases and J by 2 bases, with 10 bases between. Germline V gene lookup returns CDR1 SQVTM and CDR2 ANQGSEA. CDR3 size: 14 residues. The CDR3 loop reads CSVEDGQINYGYTF. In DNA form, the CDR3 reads TGCAGCGTTGAAGACGGCCAGATCAACTATGGCTACACCTTC.

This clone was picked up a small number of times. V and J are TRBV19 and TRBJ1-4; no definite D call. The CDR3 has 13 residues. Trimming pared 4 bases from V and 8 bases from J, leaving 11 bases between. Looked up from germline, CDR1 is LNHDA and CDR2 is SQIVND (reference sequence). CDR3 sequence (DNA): TGTGCCAGTAGTAGAAACGTGGGCGAAAAACTGTTTTTT. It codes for CASSRNVGEKLFF.

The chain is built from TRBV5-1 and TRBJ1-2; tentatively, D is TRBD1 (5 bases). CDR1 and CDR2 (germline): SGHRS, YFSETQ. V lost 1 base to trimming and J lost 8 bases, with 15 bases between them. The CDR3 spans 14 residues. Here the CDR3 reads CASSLSVRVQGYTF. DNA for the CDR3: TGCGCCAGCAGCTTGTCGGTCAGGGTCCAGGGCTACACCTTC.

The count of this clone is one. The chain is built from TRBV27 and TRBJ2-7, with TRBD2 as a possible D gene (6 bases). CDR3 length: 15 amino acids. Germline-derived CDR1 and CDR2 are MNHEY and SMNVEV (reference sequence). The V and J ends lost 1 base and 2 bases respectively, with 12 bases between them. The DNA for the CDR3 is TGTGCCAGCAGTTTATTTCGGGAGAGTACCTACGAGCAGTACTTC. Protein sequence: CASSLFRESTYEQYF.

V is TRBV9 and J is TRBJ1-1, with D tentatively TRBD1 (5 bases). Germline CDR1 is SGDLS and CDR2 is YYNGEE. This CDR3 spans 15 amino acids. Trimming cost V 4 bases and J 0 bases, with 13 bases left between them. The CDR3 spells CASSLAGGMNTEAFF. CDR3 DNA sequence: TGTGCCAGCAGCCTTGCGGGGGGTATGAACACTGAAGCTTTCTTT.

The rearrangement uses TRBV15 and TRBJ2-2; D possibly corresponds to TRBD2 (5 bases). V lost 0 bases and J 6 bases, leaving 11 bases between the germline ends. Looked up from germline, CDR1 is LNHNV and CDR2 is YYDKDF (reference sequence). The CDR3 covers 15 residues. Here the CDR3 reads CATSRDFSVAGELFF. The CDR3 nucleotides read TGTGCCACCAGCAGAGATTTTAGCGTAGCCGGGGAGCTGTTTTTT. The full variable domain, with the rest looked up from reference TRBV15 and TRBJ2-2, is DAMVIQNPRYQVTQFGKPVTLSCSQTLNHNVMYWYQQKSSQAPKLLFHYYDKDFNNEADTPDNFQSRRPNTSFCFLDIRSPGLGDTAMYLCATSRDFSVAGELFFGEGSRLTVL.

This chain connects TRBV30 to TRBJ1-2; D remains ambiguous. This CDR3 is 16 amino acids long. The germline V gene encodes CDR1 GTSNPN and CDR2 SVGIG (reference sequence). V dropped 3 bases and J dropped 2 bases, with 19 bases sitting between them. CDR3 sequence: CAWRTGGGFRNYGYTF. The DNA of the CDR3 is TGTGCCTGGAGAACGGGTGGAGGCTTCAGGAACTATGGCTACACCTTC.

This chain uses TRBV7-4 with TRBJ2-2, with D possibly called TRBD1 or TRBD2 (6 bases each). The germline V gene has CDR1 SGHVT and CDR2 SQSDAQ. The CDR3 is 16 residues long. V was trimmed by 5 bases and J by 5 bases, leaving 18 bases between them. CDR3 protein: CASSPPTGGDTGELFF. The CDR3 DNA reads TGTGCCAGCAGCCCCCCGACAGGCGGGGATACCGGGGAGCTGTTTTTT.

The CDR3 is CASSSDRVSPNQPQHF. Written as DNA, the CDR3 is TGTGCCAGCAGCTCTGACAGGGTCTCCCCCAATCAGCCCCAGCATTTT. V usage is TRBV11-3 and J usage is TRBJ1-5, with 7 bases matching TRBD1. The CDR3 runs to 16 residues. Germline values: CDR1 SGHNT, CDR2 YENEEA. Losses at the gene ends were 4 bases for V and 3 bases for J; bases not matched to a gene: 9.

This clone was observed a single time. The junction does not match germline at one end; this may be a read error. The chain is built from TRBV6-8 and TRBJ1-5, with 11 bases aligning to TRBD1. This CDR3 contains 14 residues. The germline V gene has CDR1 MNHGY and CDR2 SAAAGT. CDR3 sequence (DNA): TGTGCCAGCAGTCGGACAGGGGGCTATCAACCCCAGCATTTT. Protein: CASSRTGGYQPQHF.

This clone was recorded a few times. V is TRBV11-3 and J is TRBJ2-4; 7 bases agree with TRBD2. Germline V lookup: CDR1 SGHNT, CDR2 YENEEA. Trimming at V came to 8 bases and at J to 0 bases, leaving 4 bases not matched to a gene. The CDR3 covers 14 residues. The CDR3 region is CASASGGAKNIQYF. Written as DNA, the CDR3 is TGTGCCAGCGCCTCGGGGGGAGCCAAAAACATTCAGTACTTC. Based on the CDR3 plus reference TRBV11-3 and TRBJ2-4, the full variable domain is EAGVVQSPRYKIIEKKQPVAFWCNPISGHNTLYWYLQNLGQGPELLIRYENEEAVDDSQLPKDRFSAERLKGVDSTLKIQPAELGDSAVYLCASASGGAKNIQYFGAGTRLSVL.

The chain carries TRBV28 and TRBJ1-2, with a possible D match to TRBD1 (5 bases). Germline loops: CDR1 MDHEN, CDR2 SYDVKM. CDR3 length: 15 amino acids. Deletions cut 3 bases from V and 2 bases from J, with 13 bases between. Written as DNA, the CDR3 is TGTGCCAGCAGTTTGAGGCAGGGATCAAACTATGGCTACACCTTC. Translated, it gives CASSLRQGSNYGYTF.

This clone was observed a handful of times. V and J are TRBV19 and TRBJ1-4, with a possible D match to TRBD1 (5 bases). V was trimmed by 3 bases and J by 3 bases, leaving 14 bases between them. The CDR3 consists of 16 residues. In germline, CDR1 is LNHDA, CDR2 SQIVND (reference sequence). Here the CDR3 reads CASSIMVGQPNEKLFF. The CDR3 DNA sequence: TGTGCCAGTAGTATTATGGTGGGGCAGCCTAATGAAAAACTGTTTTTT.

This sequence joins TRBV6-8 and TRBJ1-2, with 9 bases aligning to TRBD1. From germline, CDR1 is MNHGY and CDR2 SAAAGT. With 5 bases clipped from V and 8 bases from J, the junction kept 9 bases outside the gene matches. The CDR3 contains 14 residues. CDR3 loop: CASSGNRGRGGYTF. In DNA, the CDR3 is TGTGCCAGCAGTGGCAACAGGGGGCGCGGAGGCTACACCTTC.

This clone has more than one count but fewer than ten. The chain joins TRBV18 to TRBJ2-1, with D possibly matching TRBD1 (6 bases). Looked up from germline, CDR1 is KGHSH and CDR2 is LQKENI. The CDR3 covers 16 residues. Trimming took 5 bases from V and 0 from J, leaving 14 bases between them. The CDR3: CASSWGGRGSYNEQFF. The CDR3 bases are TGTGCCAGCTCATGGGGCGGCAGGGGCTCCTACAATGAGCAGTTCTTC.

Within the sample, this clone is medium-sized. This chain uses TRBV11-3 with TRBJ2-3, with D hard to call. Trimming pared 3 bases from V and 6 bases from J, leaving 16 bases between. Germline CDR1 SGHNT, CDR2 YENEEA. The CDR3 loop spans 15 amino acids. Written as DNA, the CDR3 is TGTGCCAGCAGCTTTTACTCGGGCATTTTTGATACGCAGTATTTT. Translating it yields CASSFYSGIFDTQYF.

Written as DNA, the CDR3 is TGTGCCAGCAGTTTGGTGGCAGGGAGGGTCCACGAGCAGTACTTC. Protein: CASSLVAGRVHEQYF. This chain links TRBV28 with TRBJ2-7; 7 nucleotides line up with TRBD2. V was pared by 3 bases and J by 5 bases, with 10 bases of the junction left unmatched. CDR1 MDHEN and CDR2 SYDVKM come from the germline V gene. This CDR3 spans 15 amino acids. Full variable domain (missing parts from reference TRBV28 and TRBJ2-7): DVKVTQSSRYLVKRTGEKVFLECVQDMDHENMFWYRQDPGLGLRLIYFSYDVKMKEKGDIPEGYSVSREKKERFSLILESASTNQTSMYLCASSLVAGRVHEQYFGPGTRLTVT.